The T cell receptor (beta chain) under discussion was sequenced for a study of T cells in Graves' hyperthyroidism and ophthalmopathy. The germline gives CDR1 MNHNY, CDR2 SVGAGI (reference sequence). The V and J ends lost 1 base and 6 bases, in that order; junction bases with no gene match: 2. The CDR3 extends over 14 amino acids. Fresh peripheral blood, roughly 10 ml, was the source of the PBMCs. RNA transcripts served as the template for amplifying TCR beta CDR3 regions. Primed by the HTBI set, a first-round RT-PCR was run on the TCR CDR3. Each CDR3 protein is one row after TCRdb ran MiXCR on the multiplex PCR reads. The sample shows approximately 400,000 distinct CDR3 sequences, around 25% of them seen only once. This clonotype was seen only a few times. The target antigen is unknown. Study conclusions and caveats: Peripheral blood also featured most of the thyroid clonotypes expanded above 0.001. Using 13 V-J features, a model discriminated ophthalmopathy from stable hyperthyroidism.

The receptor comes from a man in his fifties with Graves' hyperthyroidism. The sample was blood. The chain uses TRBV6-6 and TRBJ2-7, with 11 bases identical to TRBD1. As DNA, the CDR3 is TGTGCCAGCAGTTACTGGACAGGGGGCCGCGAGCAGTACTTC. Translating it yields CASSYWTGGREQYF.